The next 8 T cell receptor beta chains were all read from a single sample in a study of CD8 T cells in ankylosing spondylitis (dated by TCRdb to about 2017). The receptor library was made with 5' RACE. TCRdb shows the sequencer as Illumina HiSeq 2500. TCRdb trimmed the raw reads at Q25, called clones with MiXCR and kept productive beta chains. Rows are unified per CDR3 protein, each entry keeping the most common DNA and genes. Within this sample are roughly 670,000 distinct CDR3 sequences, with roughly 20% of them counted one time only. The leading ten clones occupy under 20% of the sample. The research as a whole found: A TCR beta motif of about eight highly homologous amino acid variants appeared characteristic of blood from ankylosing spondylitis patients.

Antigen specificity for these receptors is unknown. Sequencing used blood, either unsorted or a sorted T cell fraction (not recorded which). The receptors derive from a male donor with ankylosing spondylitis.

The chain uses TRBV20-1 and TRBJ1-1; D possibly corresponds to TRBD1 (6 bases). The CDR3 totals 15 residues. Germline lookup yields CDR1 DFQATT and CDR2 SNEGSKA (reference sequence). With 3 bases removed from V and 3 bases from J, the gap between germline ends came to 17 bases. The CDR3 is CSASGRGGMDTEAFF. CDR3 sequence (DNA): TGCAGTGCTAGCGGTCGTGGGGGCATGGACACTGAAGCTTTCTTT.

This clonotype has only a few counts. This chain links TRBV2 with TRBJ2-7, with 8 nucleotides matching TRBD1. Looked up from germline, CDR1 is SNHLY and CDR2 is FYNNEI. The V gene end was trimmed by 7 bases and the J gene end by 0 bases; junction bases not matched to a gene: 5. CDR3 size: 14 residues. This CDR3 reads CASTKQGDSYEQYF. As DNA, the CDR3 is TGTGCCAGCACTAAACAGGGGGACTCCTACGAGCAGTACTTC. Variable domain in full (rest from reference TRBV2 and TRBJ2-7): EPEVTQTPSHQVTQMGQEVILRCVPISNHLYFYWYRQILGQKVEFLVSFYNNEISEKSEIFDDQFSVERPDGSNFTLKIRSTKLEDSAMYFCASTKQGDSYEQYFGPGTRLTVT.

This clonotype was observed a single time. The chain links TRBV12-3 or TRBV12-4 to TRBJ1-3; no clear D gene. This CDR3 comprises 15 residues. V lost 5 bases to trimming and J lost 0 bases, with 11 bases between them. DNA for the CDR3: TGTGCCAGCAGTAAAACAAGGGCCTCTGGAAACACCATATATTTT. This translates into CASSKTRASGNTIYF.

V gene TRBV5-1 combines with J gene TRBJ1-1; possible D gene TRBD1, 5 bases. The CDR3 consists of 16 residues. V was clipped by 0 bases and J by 0 bases, with 12 bases between them. Looked up from germline, CDR1 is SGHRS and CDR2 is YFSETQ. For the CDR3, the DNA is TGCGCCAGCAGCTTGGAAGGACAAGAAATGAACACTGAAGCTTTCTTT. Protein sequence: CASSLEGQEMNTEAFF.

This clonotype was detected a few times. The chain's CDR3 is CASSQNRLVGILGYNEQFF. The CDR3 bases are TGTGCCAGCAGCCAAAACAGACTAGTTGGGATCCTTGGGTACAATGAGCAGTTCTTC. This chain joins TRBV14 and TRBJ2-1, with a possible D match to TRBD2 (6 bases). In germline, CDR1 is SGHDN, CDR2 FVKESK. The ends were cut back, 2 bases at V and 4 bases at J, with 24 bases in the middle. The CDR3 length is 19 residues.

This clonotype was detected ten times or more. V gene TRBV6-4 combines with J gene TRBJ2-1; the D gene is possibly TRBD2 (5 bases). Trimming took off 2 bases at V and 4 bases at J, with 12 bases between the two ends. The CDR3 is 15 amino acids. Per the germline V gene, CDR1 is MRHNA and CDR2 is SNTAGT. DNA for the CDR3: TGTGCCAGCAGTGACGGGGAGTTGGGGTACAATGAGCAGTTCTTC. Translating it yields CASSDGELGYNEQFF.

The chain combines TRBV20-1 with TRBJ2-7; TRBD2 agrees at 14 bases. The CDR3 consists of 18 residues. Germline V gene data show CDR1 as DFQATT and CDR2 as SNEGSKA (reference sequence). Trimming at V came to 3 bases and at J to 4 bases, leaving 14 bases not matched to a gene. Here the CDR3 DNA reads TGCAGTGCTAGCCTCGGCCCCCCGGGACTAGCGGGAGAGTACGAGCAGTACTTC. Its protein is CSASLGPPGLAGEYEQYF.

This clonotype has more than one count but fewer than ten. The chain carries TRBV20-1 and TRBJ2-1; 7 bases match TRBD1. There are 15 residues in the CDR3. Unmatched junction bases numbered 10, after V lost 2 bases and J lost 6 bases. The V gene's germline CDR1 is DFQATT and CDR2 SNEGSKA (reference sequence). The CDR3 DNA follows: TGCAGTGCTAGACCGACAGGGAAAGTTGGCAATGAGCAGTTCTTC. Encoded protein: CSARPTGKVGNEQFF.